A selection of T cell receptor beta chains follows, all from one sample in a study of cytomegalovirus exposure and HLA in healthy donors. The data were produced by immunoSEQ multiplex PCR, yet TCRdb's version contains in-frame clones alone and is incomplete. Among over 130,000 clones listed, about four fifths were seen once. Input material: PBMCs. The receptors were gathered from a man aged 45 to 65 in good health and CMV-seropositive. Both conserved end residues are part of each CDR3. Fields, in order: J gene, D gene, clone size, V gene, CDR3 protein, CDR3 DNA. The D gene is left open where the match is weak. Only some rows state a clone size, as once, few, many or a class for expanded clones.

TRBJ2-1,-,-,TRBV7-9,CASGAGTYNEQFF,TGTGCCAGCGGGGCGGGAACCTACAATGAGCAGTTCTTC
TRBJ2-1,-,-,TRBV7-6,CASSPHYNEQFF,TGTGCCAGCAGCCCCCACTACAATGAGCAGTTCTTC
TRBJ2-3,-,-,TRBV4-2,CASSQNVGEAQYF,TGTGCCAGCAGCCAGAACGTGGGAGAGGCGCAGTATTTT
TRBJ2-2,TRBD2,once,TRBV7-3,CASSLPAGAGELFF,TGTGCCAGCAGCTTACCAGCGGGAGCCGGGGAGCTGTTTTTT
TRBJ2-2,TRBD2,-,TRBV5-1,CASSTTSGNTGELFF,TGCGCCAGCAGCACAACTAGCGGGAACACCGGGGAGCTGTTTTTT
TRBJ2-7,TRBD1,-,TRBV6-5,CAARGTGYRSYEQYF,TGTGCCGCGAGGGGGACAGGATATAGATCCTACGAGCAGTACTTC
TRBJ2-3,TRBD1,-,TRBV5-1,CASSLTGQGGTDTQYF,TGCGCCAGCAGCTTGACGGGACAGGGGGGCACAGATACGCAGTATTTT
TRBJ2-4,TRBD2,-,TRBV4-1,CASSHASGLGLAKNIQYF,TGCGCCAGCAGCCATGCTAGCGGCCTAGGGCTAGCCAAAAACATTCAGTACTTC
TRBJ1-2,-,-,TRBV27,CASSYAGKIPSHPGGYTF,TGTGCCAGCAGTTACGCCGGGAAGATTCCCTCCCACCCAGGTGGCTACACCTTC
TRBJ2-2,-,-,TRBV6-1,CASRGAGFLTGELFF,TGTGCCAGCAGGGGAGCGGGCTTTTTGACCGGGGAGCTGTTTTTT
TRBJ2-7,TRBD2,-,TRBV5-6,CASSEAPGLLSSYEQYF,TGTGCCAGCAGCGAAGCACCGGGACTACTCTCTTCCTACGAGCAGTACTTC
TRBJ2-7,-,-,TRBV6-1,CASSRGAEQYF,TGTGCCAGCAGTCGGGGGGCCGAGCAGTACTTC
TRBJ2-2,TRBD1,-,TRBV5-1,CASSPTGLHNTGELFF,TGCGCCAGCAGCCCGACAGGGCTCCATAACACCGGGGAGCTGTTTTTT
TRBJ2-7,-,few,TRBV4-1,CASSPSPPGNEQYF,TGCGCCAGCAGCCCTAGCCCCCCCGGGAACGAGCAGTACTTC
TRBJ2-7,TRBD1,-,TRBV7-9,CASSLEGAVGAYEQYF,TGTGCCAGCAGCTTAGAGGGGGCAGTGGGGGCCTACGAGCAGTACTTC
TRBJ1-1,-,once,TRBV2,CASSERVLMEAFF,TGTGCCAGCAGTGAACGGGTATTAATGGAAGCTTTCTTT
TRBJ2-6,-,-,TRBV28,CASSSAGWGANVLTF,TGTGCCAGCAGTTCCGCAGGATGGGGGGCCAACGTCCTGACTTTC
TRBJ1-2,-,few,TRBV5-1,CASSQGPNYGYTF,TGCGCCAGCAGTCAGGGGCCTAACTATGGCTACACCTTC
TRBJ1-1,-,-,TRBV29-1,CSVLARNLNTEAFF,TGCAGCGTCCTCGCCAGGAACCTGAACACTGAAGCTTTCTTT
TRBJ2-7,TRBD2,once,TRBV10-3,CAISELSSGSGEQYF,TGTGCCATCAGTGAGTTATCTAGCGGGAGTGGGGAGCAGTACTTC
TRBJ2-1,TRBD2,-,TRBV5-4,CASSAGAGGSYNEQFF,TGTGCCAGCAGCGCTGGCGCGGGAGGGAGTTACAATGAGCAGTTCTTC
TRBJ1-2,-,-,TRBV28,CASSANSDGYTF,TGTGCCAGCAGTGCAAACTCTGATGGCTACACCTTC
TRBJ2-3,-,-,TRBV28,CASSSPVGGFTDTQYF,TGTGCCAGCAGCTCCCCAGTCGGCGGGTTCACAGATACGCAGTATTTT